The 25 T cell receptor beta chains in this list originate from one sample, sequenced in a study of T cells in localized non-small cell lung cancer. Generated by immunoSEQ multiplex PCR, the TCRdb table keeps only in-frame clones and is missing some. The sample holds 50,000 to 65,000 clones, 80% to 90% seen once. The specimen was PBMCs, collected before any cancer treatment. The origin of the receptors is a man between 40 and 70 years old with stage II lung adenocarcinoma.

V and J are TRBV7-2 and TRBJ2-5; D perhaps matches TRBD2 (5 bases). The CDR3 totals 13 residues. Germline V gene lookup returns CDR1 SGHTA and CDR2 FQGNSA. Trimming took 2 bases from V and 8 from J, leaving 12 bases between them. The CDR3 protein is CASSLKRVDTQYF. DNA for the CDR3: TGTGCCAGCAGCTTAAAGAGGGTAGATACCCAGTACTTC.

The gene calls are TRBV7-9 and TRBJ1-2; 8 bases align to TRBD1. Germline assignment: CDR1 SEHNR and CDR2 FQNEAQ (reference sequence). The CDR3 loop spans 15 amino acids. V lost 4 bases, J lost 8 bases, and 12 bases stayed unmatched. CDR3 DNA sequence: TGTGCCAGCAGCTCGTCAGGACAGGGCCCTTTAGGCTACACCTTC. It specifies CASSSSGQGPLGYTF.

J is TRBJ2-7 and V is TRBV19; maybe TRBD2 (5 bases). V shed 5 bases and J shed 8 bases, with 19 bases lying between them. Germline V gives CDR1 LNHDA, CDR2 SQIVND (reference sequence). The CDR3 has 14 residues. Written as DNA, the CDR3 is TGTGCCAGTAGTGACACCGGGAAGATGGATCAGCAGTACTTC. Translating gives CASSDTGKMDQQYF.

This clone appeared a single time. The rearrangement links TRBV9 to TRBJ2-7, with 10 bases that match TRBD2. CDR1 is SGDLS and CDR2 is YYNGEE in the germline V gene. The J segment lost 3 bases and the V segment lost 0 bases, leaving 3 bases of the junction unmatched. The CDR3 totals 15 residues. The CDR3 DNA reads TGTGCCAGCAGCGTAGAGGCTAGCGGGAGCTACGAGCAGTACTTC. Protein: CASSVEASGSYEQYF.

The J gene is TRBJ2-7, the V gene TRBV14, with a tentative D call TRBD2 (6 bases). The CDR3 consists of 15 residues. V lost 1 base and J 3 bases, leaving 13 bases between the germline ends. Germline-derived CDR1 and CDR2 are SGHDN and FVKESK. In DNA form, the CDR3 reads TGTGCCAGCAGCCAAGTTTGGGGGAGGCACTACGAGCAGTACTTC. Amino acid sequence: CASSQVWGRHYEQYF.

The J gene is TRBJ1-2, the V gene TRBV2, with 10 bases identical to TRBD1. CDR3 length: 17 amino acids. V was pared by 2 bases and J by 2 bases, with 8 bases of the junction left unmatched. Germline V lookup: CDR1 SNHLY, CDR2 FYNNEI. The CDR3 bases are TGTGCCAGCAGTGAACCGGGACAGGGGAGTAAAAACTATGGCTACACCTTC. Protein sequence: CASSEPGQGSKNYGYTF.

The chain combines TRBV21-1 with TRBJ1-5; TRBD1 is the table's D call, not checked against the DNA. TRBV21-1 is assigned pseudogene status. The CDR3 is 17 amino acids. Here the CDR3 reads CASSKASRTLSNQPQHF. The CDR3 DNA reads as TGTGCCAGCAGCAAAGCTTCACGGACACTTAGCAATCAGCCCCAGCATTTT.

The chain couples TRBV7-2 to TRBJ2-5, with unresolved D. The CDR3 is made up of 15 amino acids. V gave up 5 bases and J gave up 1 base, with 14 bases separating them. Germline CDR1 SGHTA, CDR2 FQGNSA. The DNA of the CDR3 is TGTGCCAGCAGCCCTACTACCGGGCCCCAAGAGACCCAGTACTTC. Protein product: CASSPTTGPQETQYF.

The rearrangement joins TRBV5-1 to TRBJ2-2, with 12 bases matching TRBD2. V lost 5 bases to trimming and J lost 1 base; unmatched junction nucleotides: 0. The CDR3 has 15 amino acids. The germline gives CDR1 SGHRS, CDR2 YFSETQ. The CDR3 here is CASRGLAGNTGELFF. The CDR3 bases are TGCGCCAGCAGGGGACTAGCGGGGAACACCGGGGAGCTGTTTTTT. The full variable domain, rest sourced from reference TRBV5-1 and TRBJ2-2, is KAGVTQTPRYLIKTRGQQVTLSCSPISGHRSVSWYQQTPGQGLQFLFEYFSETQRNKGNFPGRFSGRQFSNSRSEMNVSTLELGDSALYLCASRGLAGNTGELFFGEGSRLTVL.

The J gene is TRBJ2-1, the V gene TRBV7-9, with 7 bases identical to TRBD2. Germline CDR1 SEHNR, CDR2 FQNEAQ (reference sequence). V dropped 1 base and J dropped 4; count of bases not matched to a gene: 7. This CDR3 is built from 16 residues. CDR3 amino acids: CASSLGGQRGYNEQFF. The CDR3 nucleotides are TGTGCCAGCAGCTTAGGAGGGCAGCGGGGATACAATGAGCAGTTCTTC. The full variable domain, its missing parts supplied by reference TRBV7-9 and TRBJ2-1, is DTGVSQNPRHKITKRGQNVTFRCDPISEHNRLYWYRQTLGQGPEFLTYFQNEAQLEKSRLLSDRFSAERPKGSFSTLEIQRTEQGDSAMYLCASSLGGQRGYNEQFFGPGTRLTVL.

The chain is built from TRBV5-1 and TRBJ2-7; TRBD2 is a possible D gene (7 bases). The CDR3 is 16 residues long. The V and J ends lost 4 bases and 1 base respectively, with 18 bases between them. In germline, CDR1 is SGHRS, CDR2 YFSETQ. The CDR3 DNA follows: TGCGCCAGCAGCCTTCGACAAGGGAGGGGGTCCTACGAGCAGTACTTC. Protein: CASSLRQGRGSYEQYF. Full variable domain (missing parts from reference TRBV5-1 and TRBJ2-7): KAGVTQTPRYLIKTRGQQVTLSCSPISGHRSVSWYQQTPGQGLQFLFEYFSETQRNKGNFPGRFSGRQFSNSRSEMNVSTLELGDSALYLCASSLRQGRGSYEQYFGPGTRLTVT.

The chain carries TRBV9 and TRBJ1-1, with no clear D. This CDR3 contains 13 residues. Germline CDR1 and CDR2: SGDLS and YYNGEE. Trimming took off 1 base at V and 5 bases at J, with 9 bases between the two ends. The CDR3 reads CASSVFLGTEAFF. The CDR3 DNA reads TGTGCCAGCAGCGTATTCTTGGGAACTGAAGCTTTCTTT.

In this sample, this clone turned up a few times. The chain has TRBV2 and TRBJ1-1; 9 bases agree with TRBD1. This CDR3 has 13 residues. CDR1 is SNHLY, CDR2 FYNNEI, per germline. With V trimmed by 7 bases and J by 5 bases, 5 bases remained unmatched. The CDR3 nucleotides read TGTGCCAGCATCCAAGGACAGGGGACTGAAGCTTTCTTT. It encodes CASIQGQGTEAFF.

The chain joins TRBV11-3 to TRBJ1-1; D is unresolved. Between the trimmed V and J ends, which lost 5 bases and 0 bases, there was a span of 10 bases. CDR1 and CDR2 (germline): SGHNT, YENEEA. The CDR3 is 14 amino acids. The CDR3 reads CASSPNPVNTEAFF. The CDR3 coding sequence is TGTGCCAGCAGCCCAAACCCAGTGAACACTGAAGCTTTCTTT.

This sequence joins TRBV7-9 and TRBJ2-7, with D unclear. Germline V gene sequence: CDR1 SEHNR, CDR2 FQNEAQ (reference sequence). Trimming took 1 base from V and 6 from J, leaving 10 bases between them. The CDR3 sequence is 13 residues long. The CDR3 is CASSLGSFGEQYF. CDR3 coding DNA: TGTGCCAGCAGCTTAGGGTCCTTCGGCGAGCAGTACTTC.

This chain joins TRBV30 and TRBJ2-5; D uncertain. Trimming shortened V by 1 base and J by 2 bases, and 5 bases separated the two germline ends. CDR1 is GTSNPN, CDR2 SVGIG, per germline (reference sequence). CDR3 length: 12 residues. CDR3 bases: TGTGCCTGGAGTGCATTACAAGAGACCCAGTACTTC. Residues: CAWSALQETQYF.

The chain has TRBV29-1 and TRBJ1-4; D might be TRBD1 (6 bases). Germline V gene data show CDR1 as SQVTM and CDR2 as ANQGSEA. The CDR3 covers 15 residues. V was trimmed by 5 bases and J by 1 base, leaving 14 bases between them. CDR3 bases: TGCAGCGTTCTAGCCCTCAGGGGAACTAATGAAAAACTGTTTTTT. It encodes CSVLALRGTNEKLFF. The entire variable domain, with the rest obtained from reference TRBV29-1 and TRBJ1-4, is as follows: SAVISQKPSRDICQRGTSLTIQCQVDSQVTMMFWYRQQPGQSLTLIATANQGSEATYESGFVIDKFPISRPNLTFSTLTVSNMSPEDSSIYLCSVLALRGTNEKLFFGSGTQLSVL.

The chain is built from TRBV7-8 and TRBJ1-1; D perhaps matches TRBD1 (5 bases). The CDR3 loop spans 17 amino acids. V was trimmed by 5 bases and J by 5 bases, leaving 24 bases between them. Germline loops: CDR1 SGHVS, CDR2 FQNEAQ. CDR3 sequence reads: CASSLYIPQQGRTEAFF. CDR3 DNA sequence: TGTGCCAGCAGCCTATATATCCCCCAGCAGGGAAGAACTGAAGCTTTCTTT.

This clone was observed a few times. The chain has TRBV9 and TRBJ1-2; 12 nucleotides match TRBD1. Trimming cost V 3 bases and J 7 bases; bases outside gene matches: 4. Germline CDR1 SGDLS, CDR2 YYNGEE. This CDR3 has 14 residues. The CDR3 DNA reads as TGTGCCAGCAGCGAGGGACAGGGGGCGCTTGGCTACACCTTC. Amino acids: CASSEGQGALGYTF.

This clone has just one count. The J gene is TRBJ2-7, the V gene TRBV5-6; maybe TRBD2 (5 bases). V dropped 3 bases and J dropped 4 bases, with 11 bases sitting between them. Per the germline V gene, CDR1 is SGHDT and CDR2 is YYEEEE. The CDR3 contains 13 residues. The CDR3 DNA reads as TGTGCCAGCAGCTCGGGATTTCGGTACGAGCAGTACTTC. This translates into CASSSGFRYEQYF. Based on the CDR3 plus reference TRBV5-6 and TRBJ2-7, the full variable domain is DAGVTQSPTHLIKTRGQQVTLRCSPKSGHDTVSWYQQALGQGPQFIFQYYEEEERQRGNFPDRFSGHQFPNYSSELNVNALLLGDSALYLCASSSGFRYEQYFGPGTRLTVT.

This clone was found a few times. This chain connects TRBV15 to TRBJ1-5; TRBD1 matches 8 bases. Germline CDR1 reads LNHNV; CDR2 reads YYDKDF (reference sequence). Germline trimming cut 0 bases from V and 6 bases from J; bases unmatched to any gene: 7. CDR3 size: 16 residues. DNA for the CDR3: TGTGCCACCAGCAGAGAGGCAGGGGGCTATGGTCAGCCCCAGCATTTT. The encoded protein is CATSREAGGYGQPQHF.

The chain recombines TRBV15 with TRBJ2-5; D is undetermined. V gave up 0 bases and J gave up 2 bases, with 13 bases separating them. CDR1 is LNHNV and CDR2 is YYDKDF in the germline V gene (reference sequence). CDR3 length: 16 residues. CDR3 DNA sequence: TGTGCCACCAGCAGAGAGGGTAGGGCCCTACAAGAGACCCAGTACTTC. Protein: CATSREGRALQETQYF.

The V call is TRBV5-1, the J call TRBJ2-2, with D possibly TRBD2 on 6 matching bases. This CDR3 region has 15 residues. Trimming cost V 0 bases and J 4 bases, with 10 bases left between them. Germline V gene lookup returns CDR1 SGHRS and CDR2 YFSETQ. The CDR3 region is CASSLDGGVTGELFF. CDR3 coding DNA: TGCGCCAGCAGCTTGGACGGGGGAGTCACCGGGGAGCTGTTTTTT.

Regarding this clone: Distinct nucleotide sequences in the sample also encode this CDR3. The V gene is TRBV5-4, the J gene TRBJ1-2, with 7 bases aligning to TRBD1. V lost 4 bases to trimming and J lost 2 bases; unmatched junction nucleotides: 2. Germline V gene sequence: CDR1 SGHNT, CDR2 YYREEE (reference sequence). The CDR3 sequence is 13 residues long. The CDR3 DNA reads TGTGCCAGCAGCCCGGACAGGAACTATGGCTACACCTTC. Residues: CASSPDRNYGYTF.

This sequence joins TRBV5-1 and TRBJ2-1; 10 bases line up with TRBD2. The CDR3 extends over 16 amino acids. The V gene's germline CDR1 is SGHRS and CDR2 YFSETQ. J lost 6 bases, V lost 0 bases, and 6 bases had no gene match. The chain's CDR3 is CASSLVLAGVANEQFF. The CDR3 DNA follows: TGCGCCAGCAGCTTGGTCCTAGCGGGAGTAGCCAATGAGCAGTTCTTC. Variable domain in full (rest from reference TRBV5-1 and TRBJ2-1): KAGVTQTPRYLIKTRGQQVTLSCSPISGHRSVSWYQQTPGQGLQFLFEYFSETQRNKGNFPGRFSGRQFSNSRSEMNVSTLELGDSALYLCASSLVLAGVANEQFFGPGTRLTVL.